The clone carrying this TCR beta chain was seen ten or more times. Germline V lookup: CDR1 DFQATT, CDR2 SNEGSKA (reference sequence). The length of the CDR3 is 12 residues. The germline V and J ends were trimmed by 5 bases and 9 bases, with 14 bases remaining between them. During its preparation, the TCRbeta library received unique molecular identifiers. Using its own MiXCR run on the PCR reads, TCRdb lists one record per CDR3 protein. The repertoire holds some 250,000 distinct CDR3 sequences, with more than 10% as singletons. These data originate in a study of T-cell reconstitution after alpha-beta-depleted transplantation in children.

This receptor was identified in a human donor who donated a stem cell graft to a child with acute lymphoblastic leukemia. Sequencing was performed on PBMCs from the stem cell graft donor, taken from the stem cell graft. The chain is built from TRBV20-1 and TRBJ2-1, with D possibly being TRBD1 (6 bases). The CDR3: CSADFIGGEQFF. The CDR3 region has the DNA TGCAGTGCTGATTTCATAGGGGGTGAGCAGTTCTTC.